These 8 T cell receptor beta chains originate from one sample sequenced in a study of blood T cell repertoires in COVID-19. The method was immunoSEQ multiplex PCR; TCRdb's version includes in-frame clones alone and lacks a portion of them. The data show 250,000 or so clones, around 90% seen once. The sequencing sample was made of peripheral blood. The origin of the receptors is a woman aged 60-75 years with COVID-19, enrolled during active disease.

The CDR3 coding sequence is TGTGCCAGCATGAACGCAGGGGTAGCTTTCTTT. Translating gives CASMNAGVAFF. This rearrangement joins TRBV3-1 (or the pseudogene TRBV3-2) to TRBJ1-1; the D gene is possibly TRBD1 (6 bases). Trimming cost V 7 bases and J 10 bases, with 13 bases left between them. The V gene's germline CDR1 is LGHDT and CDR2 YNNKEL (reference sequence). The CDR3 runs to 11 residues.

The rearrangement joins TRBV13 to TRBJ1-2; D might be TRBD1 (5 bases). Germline V gene data show CDR1 as PRHDT and CDR2 as FYEKMQ (reference sequence). V shed 5 bases and J shed 7 bases, with 14 bases lying between them. CDR3 length: 13 amino acids. The CDR3 loop reads CASSRERGGGYTF. The CDR3 DNA is TGTGCCAGCAGCCGCGAGAGGGGAGGTGGCTACACCTTC.

CDR3 residues: CASSLITGNIEAFF. The CDR3 bases are TGTGCCAGCAGCTTGATAACAGGGAATATTGAAGCTTTCTTT. This sequence joins TRBV5-5 and TRBJ1-1, with TRBD1 as a possible D gene (6 bases). V lost 1 base and J 7 bases, leaving 14 bases between the germline ends. Germline V gene sequence: CDR1 SGHKS, CDR2 YYEKEE (reference sequence). CDR3 size: 14 residues.

The chain carries TRBV18 and TRBJ1-1; a weak D match, TRBD1 (5 bases). This CDR3 region has 13 residues. The V gene's germline CDR1 is KGHSH and CDR2 LQKENI. V was shortened by 4 bases and J by 5 bases, with 11 bases between the two germline ends. The CDR3 region has the DNA TGTGCCAGCTCACTGTCAGGGCTGACTGAAGCTTTCTTT. Its protein product is CASSLSGLTEAFF.

This clone came up once. The V and J genes are TRBV7-2 and TRBJ1-2; maybe TRBD1 (6 bases). The V and J ends lost 5 bases and 4 bases respectively, with 17 bases between them. Germline loops: CDR1 SGHTA, CDR2 FQGNSA. This CDR3 spans 15 amino acids. CDR3 DNA sequence: TGTGCCAGCAGCAAAAACCGGGACAACGGCTATGGCTACACCTTC. Its protein is CASSKNRDNGYGYTF.

This clone was seen only a few times. The chain combines TRBV3-1 (or the pseudogene TRBV3-2) with TRBJ1-2; TRBD1 matches 9 bases. Germline V gives CDR1 LGHDT, CDR2 YNNKEL (reference sequence). Trimming cost V 1 base and J 3 bases; bases outside gene matches: 9. The CDR3 length is 17 residues. The CDR3 nucleotides read TGTGCCAGCAGCCAAGGGGGGGGACAGGGTCGGCACTATGGCTACACCTTC. Translation gives CASSQGGGQGRHYGYTF.

The rearrangement uses TRBV4-1 and TRBJ2-1; D unclear. With 3 bases removed from V and 0 bases from J, the gap between germline ends came to 12 bases. The CDR3 runs 16 residues. Germline assignment: CDR1 MGHRA and CDR2 YSYEKL. This CDR3 reads CASSHLILSSYNEQFF. CDR3 coding DNA: TGCGCCAGCAGCCATTTAATCCTGAGCTCCTACAATGAGCAGTTCTTC.

This chain uses TRBV11-3 with TRBJ2-1; TRBD1 matches at 7 bases. With V trimmed by 4 bases and J by 9 bases, 6 bases remained unmatched. Germline CDR1 is SGHNT and CDR2 is YENEEA. CDR3 length: 13 residues. CDR3 sequence reads: CASSYRQGGEQFF. The CDR3 DNA reads as TGTGCCAGCAGCTACCGACAGGGCGGTGAGCAGTTCTTC.